A single sample is the source of the 24 T cell receptor beta chains below, sequenced in a study of OX40 agonist ivuxolimab in advanced cancers. Sequencing used immunoSEQ multiplex PCR; TCRdb keeps in-frame clones, though not all of them. This sample has about 50,000 clones, with about three quarters found just once. Sequences were derived from CD4+ or CD8+ T cells sorted from blood, sampled in a trial of the OX40 agonist ivuxolimab. The source is an adult with an advanced solid tumor such as melanoma, head and neck, liver or kidney cancer.

This clone was recorded a few times. The chain is built from TRBV4-3 and TRBJ2-7; possibly TRBD2 for D (5 bases). Germline V gene sequence: CDR1 LGHNA, CDR2 YSLEER. V dropped 0 bases and J dropped 3 bases, with 15 bases sitting between them. The CDR3 totals 16 residues. Here the CDR3 reads CASSQERSRAGYEQYF. The CDR3 DNA reads TGCGCCAGCAGCCAAGAAAGGTCGCGGGCGGGCTACGAGCAGTACTTC.

The chain combines TRBV7-9 with TRBJ2-1; D possibly matches TRBD1 or TRBD2 (5 bases each). CDR3 length: 16 residues. Germline CDR1 reads SEHNR; CDR2 reads FQNEAQ (reference sequence). The V end lost 2 bases, the J end lost 3 bases, and 14 bases lay between the germline ends. CDR3 residues: CASSLNVGRFYNEQFF. The CDR3 nucleotides are TGTGCCAGCAGCTTAAACGTGGGACGGTTCTACAATGAGCAGTTCTTC. Drawing the rest from reference TRBV7-9 and TRBJ2-1, the complete variable domain is DTGVSQNPRHKITKRGQNVTFRCDPISEHNRLYWYRQTLGQGPEFLTYFQNEAQLEKSRLLSDRFSAERPKGSFSTLEIQRTEQGDSAMYLCASSLNVGRFYNEQFFGPGTRLTVL.

This chain connects TRBV27 to TRBJ2-6; D is tentatively TRBD1 or TRBD2 (5 bases each). Trimming took off 5 bases at V and 2 bases at J, with 16 bases between the two ends. The CDR3 has 17 amino acids. Looked up from germline, CDR1 is MNHEY and CDR2 is SMNVEV (reference sequence). CDR3 loop: CASSRNGGSPGANVLTF. CDR3 DNA sequence: TGTGCCAGCAGTAGAAATGGGGGTTCCCCTGGGGCCAACGTCCTGACTTTC.

The chain recombines TRBV27 with TRBJ2-7; 12 bases align to TRBD2. The V and J ends lost 6 bases and 3 bases, in that order; junction bases with no gene match: 12. The germline CDR1 and CDR2 sequences are MNHEY and SMNVEV (reference sequence). The CDR3 consists of 17 residues. The CDR3 bases are TGTGCCAGCAGCCAGACCCTTCGGACTAGCGGGATCTACGAGCAGTACTTC. Translated: CASSQTLRTSGIYEQYF.

The chain links TRBV6-6 to TRBJ2-2; no clear D gene. Germline V gene lookup returns CDR1 MNHNY and CDR2 SVGAGI (reference sequence). Trimming stripped 0 bases from V and 3 bases from J, with 5 bases between. The CDR3 consists of 14 residues. DNA for the CDR3: TGTGCCAGCAGTTACTCTTGGGACACCGGGGAGCTGTTTTTT. Translation gives CASSYSWDTGELFF.

This clone occurred a few times. The chain joins TRBV7-6 to TRBJ2-7; D may be TRBD1 (6 bases). V shed 4 bases and J shed 3 bases, with 16 bases lying between them. Germline V CDR1 and CDR2: SGHVS, FNYEAQ. CDR3 length equals 15 residues. The CDR3 DNA reads TGTGCCAGCAGCTCCAGCCGGACAGTTGGCTACGAGCAGTACTTC. This gives the protein CASSSSRTVGYEQYF.

J is TRBJ1-2 and V is TRBV11-2; D is ambiguous. CDR1 SGHAT and CDR2 FQNNGV come from the germline V gene. Trimming removed 3 bases from V and 5 bases from J, with 16 bases in between. The CDR3 sequence is 15 residues long. Here the CDR3 DNA reads TGTGCCAGCAGCTTTGGTACTGGTTTTACTTATGGCTACACCTTC. As protein: CASSFGTGFTYGYTF.

The V and J genes are TRBV11-2 and TRBJ2-6, with 8 bases aligning to TRBD1. CDR3 length: 19 residues. J gave up 1 base and V 0 bases, and 8 bases lay outside the gene matches. CDR1 and CDR2 (germline): SGHAT, FQNNGV. The CDR3 is CASSLDRFQGASGANVLTF. CDR3 coding DNA: TGTGCCAGCAGCTTAGATCGCTTTCAGGGGGCTTCTGGGGCCAACGTCCTGACTTTC.

This clone was observed a handful of times. The gene calls are TRBV9 and TRBJ1-2; D is perhaps TRBD1 (6 bases). V was trimmed by 0 bases and J by 1 base, leaving 7 bases between them. This CDR3 contains 14 residues. Germline values: CDR1 SGDLS, CDR2 YYNGEE. CDR3 sequence (DNA): TGTGCCAGCAGCGTAGCAGGGGATAACTATGGCTACACCTTC. It encodes CASSVAGDNYGYTF.

V usage is TRBV7-9 and J usage is TRBJ2-7; 8 bases are shared with TRBD2. The length of the CDR3 is 16 residues. Germline V gene lookup returns CDR1 SEHNR and CDR2 FQNEAQ (reference sequence). V gave up 3 bases and J gave up 0 bases; unmatched junction bases: 7. DNA for the CDR3: TGTGCCAGCAGCTTTCCAGCGGGAGCTATCTCCTACGAGCAGTACTTC. As protein: CASSFPAGAISYEQYF.

A few counts support this clone. V and J are TRBV7-2 and TRBJ2-3, with 11 nucleotides matching TRBD2. CDR1 SGHTA and CDR2 FQGNSA come from the germline V gene. The length of the CDR3 is 14 residues. After removal of 5 bases from V and 6 bases from J, the junction contained 4 bases not matched to a gene. The CDR3 DNA is TGTGCCAGCAGCCCTATAGCGGGAGGGGATACGCAGTATTTT. Amino acid sequence: CASSPIAGGDTQYF.

The chain uses TRBV7-7 and TRBJ2-1; D unclear. The V gene's germline CDR1 is SSHAT and CDR2 FNYEAQ (reference sequence). The CDR3 covers 14 residues. V was clipped by 1 base and J by 8 bases, with 12 bases between them. As DNA, the CDR3 is TGTGCCAGCAGCTTAGAGAGGACCAGCGATGAGCAGTTCTTC. It specifies CASSLERTSDEQFF.

As regards this clone: At one of its ends the junction is not consistent with the germline gene, which may arise from a read error. This chain joins TRBV11-3 and TRBJ2-7, with 8 bases fitting TRBD1. This CDR3 contains 12 residues. CDR1 is SGHNT, CDR2 YENEEA, per germline. CDR3 nucleotide sequence: TGTGCCAGCAACTTACAGGGGGGCGAGCAGTACTTC. It specifies CASNLQGGEQYF.

The chain joins TRBV27 to TRBJ1-2, with unresolved D. V was pared by 5 bases and J by 0 bases, with 22 bases between. The germline V gene has CDR1 MNHEY and CDR2 SMNVEV (reference sequence). This CDR3 has 18 residues. The CDR3 spells CASSPFGFAIPTNYGYTF. Written as DNA, the CDR3 is TGTGCCAGCAGTCCCTTTGGTTTCGCCATCCCAACTAACTATGGCTACACCTTC.

The chain combines TRBV5-4 with TRBJ1-4; 8 nucleotides align to TRBD1. Unmatched junction bases numbered 9, after V lost 2 bases and J lost 0 bases. This CDR3 has 18 amino acids. Germline V gene sequence: CDR1 SGHNT, CDR2 YYREEE (reference sequence). CDR3 DNA sequence: TGTGCCAGCAGCTTACCCGGGACAGGAACTGCAACTAATGAAAAACTGTTTTTT. Protein: CASSLPGTGTATNEKLFF.

This sequence joins TRBV6-5 and TRBJ2-7; D possibly corresponds to TRBD2 (5 bases). This CDR3 has 15 residues. V was shortened by 6 bases and J by 0 bases, with 15 bases between the two germline ends. The germline CDR1 and CDR2 sequences are MNHEY and SVGAGI. The CDR3 loop is CASSLRDGTSYEQYF. For the CDR3, the DNA is TGTGCCAGCAGCCTTCGGGATGGCACCTCCTACGAGCAGTACTTC.

In regard to this clone: Lacking the conserved final phenylalanine or tryptophan, this CDR3 likely reflects a read error. The J gene is TRBJ2-3, the V gene TRBV4-3, with D perhaps matching TRBD2 (6 bases). The V and J ends lost 0 bases and 4 bases respectively, with 14 bases between them. The CDR3 consists of 16 residues. CDR1 LGHNA and CDR2 YSLEER come from the germline V gene. CDR3 residues: CASSQDGGIIADTQYL. In DNA form, the CDR3 reads TGCGCCAGCAGCCAAGATGGGGGGATTATCGCAGATACGCAGTATCTT.

The chain couples TRBV2 to TRBJ2-3; tentative D call: TRBD2 (7 bases). The V gene's germline CDR1 is SNHLY and CDR2 FYNNEI. V lost 7 bases, J lost 2 bases, and 10 bases lay in between. The CDR3 has 13 residues. The DNA for the CDR3 is TGTGCCAGCAACAGGGACTACACAGATACGCAGTATTTT. It is translated as CASNRDYTDTQYF.

V and J are TRBV4-1 and TRBJ1-3; no clear D gene. The CDR3 sequence is 16 residues long. Germline loops: CDR1 MGHRA, CDR2 YSYEKL. V dropped 2 bases and J dropped 2 bases, with 13 bases sitting between them. The CDR3 DNA is TGCGCCAGCAGCCAATACCCGATCAGGCCTGGAAACACCATATATTTT. Translation: CASSQYPIRPGNTIYF.

The CDR3 is CSASKSEQFF. CDR3 nucleotides: TGCAGTGCCAGCAAAAGCGAGCAGTTCTTC. This chain links TRBV20-1 with TRBJ2-1, with no clear D. The germline CDR1 and CDR2 sequences are DFQATT and SNEGSKA (reference sequence). Trimming took 6 bases from V and 10 from J, leaving 10 bases between them. CDR3 length: 10 residues.

The rearrangement joins TRBV5-4 to TRBJ2-5, with a weak D call TRBD2 (7 bases). Germline CDR1 reads SGHNT; CDR2 reads YYREEE (reference sequence). CDR3 length equals 16 residues. The V gene lost 4 bases and the J gene lost 5 bases, with 21 bases spanning the gap. The CDR3 reads CASSGRFAGRGETQYF. Written as DNA, the CDR3 is TGTGCCAGCAGCGGTCGTTTCGCGGGGAGGGGGGAGACCCAGTACTTC.

The genes are TRBV5-1 and TRBJ2-7; 7 bases fit TRBD2. Trimming at V came to 3 bases and at J to 4 bases, leaving 13 bases not matched to a gene. The germline gives CDR1 SGHRS, CDR2 YFSETQ. The CDR3 loop spans 16 amino acids. The CDR3, as DNA: TGCGCCAGCAGCTCCCTAGCGGCAACCGAGCAATACGAGCAGTACTTC. This translates into CASSSLAATEQYEQYF.

The chain joins TRBV5-4 to TRBJ1-4; 10 bases are a match to TRBD1. Per germline, CDR1 SGHNT and CDR2 YYREEE (reference sequence). V lost 3 bases to trimming and J lost 1 base; unmatched junction nucleotides: 6. The CDR3 consists of 17 residues. The CDR3 bases are TGTGCCAGCAGCTGGCGGGGACAGGGGCTAACTAATGAAAAACTGTTTTTT. It codes for CASSWRGQGLTNEKLFF.

V and J are TRBV7-8 and TRBJ1-3; the D gene is possibly TRBD1 (5 bases). V lost 5 bases to trimming and J lost 0 bases, with 17 bases between them. Looked up from germline, CDR1 is SGHVS and CDR2 is FQNEAQ. This CDR3 has 17 amino acids. The CDR3 loop is CASSPDLYGGSGNTIYF. The CDR3 DNA sequence: TGTGCCAGCAGCCCTGATTTATATGGGGGCTCTGGAAACACCATATATTTT.